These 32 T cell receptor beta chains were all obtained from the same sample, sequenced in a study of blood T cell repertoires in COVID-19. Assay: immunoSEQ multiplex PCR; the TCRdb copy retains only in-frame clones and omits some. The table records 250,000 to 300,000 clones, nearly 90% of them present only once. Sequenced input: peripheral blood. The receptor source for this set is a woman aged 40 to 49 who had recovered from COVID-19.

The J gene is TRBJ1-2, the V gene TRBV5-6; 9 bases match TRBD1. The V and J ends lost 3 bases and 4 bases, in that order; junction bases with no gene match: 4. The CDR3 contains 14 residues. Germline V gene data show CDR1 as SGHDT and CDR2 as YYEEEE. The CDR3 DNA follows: TGTGCCAGCAGCTCGGAGGGACAGGGCTATGGCTACACCTTC. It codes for CASSSEGQGYGYTF. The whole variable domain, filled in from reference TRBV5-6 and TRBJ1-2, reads DAGVTQSPTHLIKTRGQQVTLRCSPKSGHDTVSWYQQALGQGPQFIFQYYEEEERQRGNFPDRFSGHQFPNYSSELNVNALLLGDSALYLCASSSEGQGYGYTFGSGTRLTVV.

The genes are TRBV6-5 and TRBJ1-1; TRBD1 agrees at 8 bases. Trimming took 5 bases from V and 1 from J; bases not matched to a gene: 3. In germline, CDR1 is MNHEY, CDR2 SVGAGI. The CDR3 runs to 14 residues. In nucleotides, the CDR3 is TGTGCCAGCAGTCCGGGACAGGCGAACACTGAAGCTTTCTTT. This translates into CASSPGQANTEAFF.

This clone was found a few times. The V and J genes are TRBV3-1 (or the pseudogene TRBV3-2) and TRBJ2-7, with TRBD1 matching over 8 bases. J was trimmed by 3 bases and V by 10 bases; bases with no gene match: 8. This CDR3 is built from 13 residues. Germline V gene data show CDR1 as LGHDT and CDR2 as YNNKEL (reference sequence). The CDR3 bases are TGTGCCAAAATGGGACAGGTGAACTACGAGCAGTACGTC. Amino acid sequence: CAKMGQVNYEQYV.

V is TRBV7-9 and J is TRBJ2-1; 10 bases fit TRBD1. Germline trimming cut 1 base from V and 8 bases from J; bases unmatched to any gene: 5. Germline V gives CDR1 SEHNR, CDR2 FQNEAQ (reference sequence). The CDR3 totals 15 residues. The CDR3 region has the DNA TGTGCCAGCAGCTTAGTAGGGACAGGGGTGGATGAGCAGTTCTTC. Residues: CASSLVGTGVDEQFF. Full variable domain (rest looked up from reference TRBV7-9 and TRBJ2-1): DTGVSQNPRHKITKRGQNVTFRCDPISEHNRLYWYRQTLGQGPEFLTYFQNEAQLEKSRLLSDRFSAERPKGSFSTLEIQRTEQGDSAMYLCASSLVGTGVDEQFFGPGTRLTVL.

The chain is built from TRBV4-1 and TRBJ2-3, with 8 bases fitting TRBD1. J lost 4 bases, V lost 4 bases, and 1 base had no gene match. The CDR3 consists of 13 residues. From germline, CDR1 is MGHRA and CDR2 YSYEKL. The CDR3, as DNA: TGCGCCAGCAGCCCGACAGGGGCAGATACGCAGTATTTT. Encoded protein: CASSPTGADTQYF.

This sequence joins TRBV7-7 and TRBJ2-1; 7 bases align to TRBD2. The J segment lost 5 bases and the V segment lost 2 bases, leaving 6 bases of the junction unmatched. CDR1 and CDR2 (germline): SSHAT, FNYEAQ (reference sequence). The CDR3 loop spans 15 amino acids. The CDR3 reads CASSLSPSGHNEQFF. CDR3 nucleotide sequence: TGTGCCAGCAGCTTATCTCCTAGCGGCCACAATGAGCAGTTCTTC.

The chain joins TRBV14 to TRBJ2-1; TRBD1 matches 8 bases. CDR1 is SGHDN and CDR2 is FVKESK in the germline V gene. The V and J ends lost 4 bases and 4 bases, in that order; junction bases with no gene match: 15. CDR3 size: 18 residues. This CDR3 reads CASSPRQGTLSFYNEQFF. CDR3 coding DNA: TGTGCCAGCAGCCCCAGACAGGGGACCCTATCATTTTACAATGAGCAGTTCTTC.

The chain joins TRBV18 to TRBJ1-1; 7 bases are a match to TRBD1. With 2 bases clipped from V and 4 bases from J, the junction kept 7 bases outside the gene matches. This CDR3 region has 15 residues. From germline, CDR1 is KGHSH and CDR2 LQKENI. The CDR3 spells CASSPRQQGSTEAFF. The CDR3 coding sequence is TGTGCCAGCTCACCAAGACAACAGGGGAGCACTGAAGCTTTCTTT.

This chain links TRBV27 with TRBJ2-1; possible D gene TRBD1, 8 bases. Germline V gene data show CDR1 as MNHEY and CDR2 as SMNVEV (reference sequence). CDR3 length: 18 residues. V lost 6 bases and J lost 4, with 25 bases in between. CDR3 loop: CASSSQGASGELYNEQFF. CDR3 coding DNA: TGTGCCAGCAGCTCTCAGGGGGCTAGCGGAGAACTATACAATGAGCAGTTCTTC.

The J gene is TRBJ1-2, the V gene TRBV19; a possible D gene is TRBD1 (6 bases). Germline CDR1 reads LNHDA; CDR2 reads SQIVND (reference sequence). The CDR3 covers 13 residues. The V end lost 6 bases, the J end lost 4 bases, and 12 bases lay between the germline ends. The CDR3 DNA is TGTGCCAGTAGATCAGGGGCCTTCTATGGCTACACCTTC. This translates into CASRSGAFYGYTF.

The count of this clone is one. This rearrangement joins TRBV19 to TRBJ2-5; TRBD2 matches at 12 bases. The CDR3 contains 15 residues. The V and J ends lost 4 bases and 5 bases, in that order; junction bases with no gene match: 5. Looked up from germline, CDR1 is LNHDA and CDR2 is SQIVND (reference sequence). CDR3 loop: CASSRGLAGFETQYF. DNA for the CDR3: TGTGCCAGTAGTAGAGGACTAGCGGGATTCGAGACCCAGTACTTC.

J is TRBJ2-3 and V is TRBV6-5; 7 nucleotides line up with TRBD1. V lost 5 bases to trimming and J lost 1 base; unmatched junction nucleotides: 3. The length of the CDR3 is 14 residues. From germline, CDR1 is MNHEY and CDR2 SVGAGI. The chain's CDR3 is CASSRGQGTDTQYF. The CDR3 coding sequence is TGTGCCAGCAGTCGAGGACAGGGCACAGATACGCAGTATTTT.

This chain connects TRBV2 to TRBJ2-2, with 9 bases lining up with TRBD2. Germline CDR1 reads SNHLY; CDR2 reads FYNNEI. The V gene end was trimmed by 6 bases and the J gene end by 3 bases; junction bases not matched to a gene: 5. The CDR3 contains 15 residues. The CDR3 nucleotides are TGTGCCAGCAGAAGCAGCGGGGGGTACACCGGGGAGCTGTTTTTT. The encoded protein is CASRSSGGYTGELFF.

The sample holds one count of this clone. CDR3 coding DNA: TGTGCCAGCAGTCAACAGGGTTGGGACGACGAGCAGTACTTC. Translated, it gives CASSQQGWDDEQYF. This chain joins TRBV27 and TRBJ2-7, with D maybe TRBD1 (6 bases). Trimming cost V 5 bases and J 5 bases, with 16 bases left between them. Germline V gives CDR1 MNHEY, CDR2 SMNVEV (reference sequence). This CDR3 has 14 amino acids.

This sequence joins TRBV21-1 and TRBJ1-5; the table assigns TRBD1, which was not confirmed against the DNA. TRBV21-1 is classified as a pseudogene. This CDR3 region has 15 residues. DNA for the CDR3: TGTGCCAGGAGGCCCGACAGGGATATGATTCAGCCCCAGCATTTT. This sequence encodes CARRPDRDMIQPQHF.

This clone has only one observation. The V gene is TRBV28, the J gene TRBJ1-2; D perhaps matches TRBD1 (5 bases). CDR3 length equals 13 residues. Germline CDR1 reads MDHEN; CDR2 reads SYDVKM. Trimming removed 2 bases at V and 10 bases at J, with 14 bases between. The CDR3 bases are TGTGCCAGCAGTTTAGACGACAGAATATACTACACCTTC. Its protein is CASSLDDRIYYTF.

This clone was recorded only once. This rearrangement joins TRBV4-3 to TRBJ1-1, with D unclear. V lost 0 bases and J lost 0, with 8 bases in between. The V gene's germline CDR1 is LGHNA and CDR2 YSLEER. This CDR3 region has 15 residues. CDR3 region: CASSQEPVVNTEAFF. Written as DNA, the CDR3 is TGCGCCAGCAGCCAAGAACCGGTTGTGAACACTGAAGCTTTCTTT.

The CDR3 DNA sequence: TGTGCCACCAGCAGTGGCGGGGGATCCTACAATGAGCAGTTCTTC. It codes for CATSSGGGSYNEQFF. The chain links TRBV15 to TRBJ2-1, with TRBD2 identical over 7 bases. The CDR3 extends over 15 amino acids. Trimming took 3 bases from V and 1 from J; bases not matched to a gene: 3. The germline V gene encodes CDR1 LNHNV and CDR2 YYDKDF (reference sequence).

For the CDR3, the DNA is TGTGCCACCAGCAGAGATACAGACAACCCGGGGGAGCTGTTTTTT. Translation: CATSRDTDNPGELFF. This chain links TRBV15 with TRBJ2-2; unclear D gene. Germline lookup yields CDR1 LNHNV and CDR2 YYDKDF (reference sequence). This CDR3 spans 15 amino acids. V was clipped by 0 bases and J by 8 bases, with 13 bases between them.

CDR3 DNA: TGTGCCATCAGTACAGGGGAGGTAGATACGCAGTATTTT. Translation gives CAISTGEVDTQYF. The genes are TRBV10-3 and TRBJ2-3, with D possibly being TRBD1 (7 bases). Germline V CDR1 and CDR2: ENHRY, SYGVKD. The CDR3 contains 13 residues. Deletions cut 5 bases from V and 5 bases from J, with 11 bases between.

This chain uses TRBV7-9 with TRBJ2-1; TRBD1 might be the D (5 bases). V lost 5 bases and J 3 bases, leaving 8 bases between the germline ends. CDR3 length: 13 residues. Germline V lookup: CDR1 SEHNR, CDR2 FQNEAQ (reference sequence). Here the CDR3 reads CASSQTVYNEQFF. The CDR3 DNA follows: TGTGCCAGCAGCCAGACAGTCTACAATGAGCAGTTCTTC. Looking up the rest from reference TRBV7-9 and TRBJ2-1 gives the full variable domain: DTGVSQNPRHKITKRGQNVTFRCDPISEHNRLYWYRQTLGQGPEFLTYFQNEAQLEKSRLLSDRFSAERPKGSFSTLEIQRTEQGDSAMYLCASSQTVYNEQFFGPGTRLTVL.

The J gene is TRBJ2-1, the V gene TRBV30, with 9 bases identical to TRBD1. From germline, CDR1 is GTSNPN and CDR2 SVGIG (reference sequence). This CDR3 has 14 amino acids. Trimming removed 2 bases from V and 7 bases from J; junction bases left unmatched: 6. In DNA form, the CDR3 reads TGTGCCTGGAGTCCGGGACAGGGAAGGAATGAGCAGTTCTTC. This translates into CAWSPGQGRNEQFF.

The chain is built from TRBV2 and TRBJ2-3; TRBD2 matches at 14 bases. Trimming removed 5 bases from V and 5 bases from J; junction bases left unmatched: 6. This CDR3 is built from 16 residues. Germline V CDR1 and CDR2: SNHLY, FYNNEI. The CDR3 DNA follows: TGTGCCAGCAGTTGGGAGGGACTAGCGGGAGAAGATACGCAGTATTTT. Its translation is CASSWEGLAGEDTQYF.

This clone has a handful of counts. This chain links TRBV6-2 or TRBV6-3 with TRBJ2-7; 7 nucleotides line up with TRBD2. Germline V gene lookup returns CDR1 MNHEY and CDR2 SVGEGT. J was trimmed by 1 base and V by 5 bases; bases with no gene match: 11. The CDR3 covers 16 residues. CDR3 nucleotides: TGTGCCAGCAGTCCAATAAGCGGGATTCGATCCTACGAGCAGTACGTC. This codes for CASSPISGIRSYEQYV.

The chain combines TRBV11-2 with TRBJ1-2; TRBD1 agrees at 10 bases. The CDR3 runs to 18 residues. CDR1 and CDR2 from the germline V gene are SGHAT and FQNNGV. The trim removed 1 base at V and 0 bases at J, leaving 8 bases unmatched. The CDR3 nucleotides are TGTGCCAGCAGCTTAGTTATCCGGGACAGGGGCCCTAACTATGGCTACACCTTC. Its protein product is CASSLVIRDRGPNYGYTF.

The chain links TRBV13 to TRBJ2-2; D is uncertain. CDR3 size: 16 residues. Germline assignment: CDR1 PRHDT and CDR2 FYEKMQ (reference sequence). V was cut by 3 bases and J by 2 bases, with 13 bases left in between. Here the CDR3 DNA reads TGTGCCAGCAGCTTTTCGTACGAGAAAAACACCGGGGAGCTGTTTTTT. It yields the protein CASSFSYEKNTGELFF.

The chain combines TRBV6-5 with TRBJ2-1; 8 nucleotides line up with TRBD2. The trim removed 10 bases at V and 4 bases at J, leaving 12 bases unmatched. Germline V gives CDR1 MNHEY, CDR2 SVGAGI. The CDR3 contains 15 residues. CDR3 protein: CAIHELAGGYNEQFF. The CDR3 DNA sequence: TGTGCCATCCATGAGCTAGCGGGTGGATACAATGAGCAGTTCTTC.

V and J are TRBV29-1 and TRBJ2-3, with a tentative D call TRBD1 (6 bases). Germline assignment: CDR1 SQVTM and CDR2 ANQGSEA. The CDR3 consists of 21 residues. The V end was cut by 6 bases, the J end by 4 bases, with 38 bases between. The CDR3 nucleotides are TGCAGCGTCTCACCGACTTCCGGGACAAGAACCACCCTACTTATTGCAGATACGCAGTATTTT. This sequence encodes CSVSPTSGTRTTLLIADTQYF.

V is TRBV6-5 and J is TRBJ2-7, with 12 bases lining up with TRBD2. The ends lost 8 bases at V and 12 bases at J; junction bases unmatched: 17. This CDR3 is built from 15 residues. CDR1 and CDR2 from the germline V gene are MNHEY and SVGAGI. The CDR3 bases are TGTGCCAGCCTCCCTTGGACTAGCGGGGCATTTTTTCGGTACGTC. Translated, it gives CASLPWTSGAFFRYV.

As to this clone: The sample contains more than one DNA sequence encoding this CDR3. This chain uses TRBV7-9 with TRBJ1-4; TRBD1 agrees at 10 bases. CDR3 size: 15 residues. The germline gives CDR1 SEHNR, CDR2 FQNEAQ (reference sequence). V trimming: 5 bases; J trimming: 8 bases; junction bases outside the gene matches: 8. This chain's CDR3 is CASSPGQGVGEKLFF. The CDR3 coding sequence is TGTGCCAGCAGCCCTGGACAGGGGGTAGGGGAAAAACTGTTTTTT.

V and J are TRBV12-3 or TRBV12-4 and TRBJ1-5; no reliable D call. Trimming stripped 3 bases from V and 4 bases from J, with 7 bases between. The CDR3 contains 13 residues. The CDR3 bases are TGTGCCAGCAGTTTCGCACAGAATCAGCCCCAGCATTTT. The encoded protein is CASSFAQNQPQHF.

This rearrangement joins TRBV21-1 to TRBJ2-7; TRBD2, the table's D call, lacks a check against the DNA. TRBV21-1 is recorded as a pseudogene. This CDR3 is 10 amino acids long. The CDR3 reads CASSRTSVTV. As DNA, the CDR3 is TGTGCCAGCAGCAGAACTAGCGTGACGGTC.